This T cell receptor beta chain was observed in a study of control samples from healthy donors and cancer patients. Method: immunoSEQ multiplex PCR; TCRdb's copy keeps in-frame clones and lacks some. The data show more than 95,000 clones, roughly 90% seen once. CDR3 length: 14 amino acids. CDR1 and CDR2 from the germline V gene are MGHRA and YSYEKL. Trimming stripped 1 base from V and 7 bases from J, with 14 bases between. The clonotype was recovered from a man between 60 and 75 years old with lung cancer. The chain carries TRBV4-1 and TRBJ2-7; tentatively, D is TRBD2 (5 bases). The sample consisted of PBMCs. DNA of the CDR3: TGCGCCAGCAGCCAAGCGGGGTTCCCACGGGAGCAGTACTTC. This sequence encodes CASSQAGFPREQYF.